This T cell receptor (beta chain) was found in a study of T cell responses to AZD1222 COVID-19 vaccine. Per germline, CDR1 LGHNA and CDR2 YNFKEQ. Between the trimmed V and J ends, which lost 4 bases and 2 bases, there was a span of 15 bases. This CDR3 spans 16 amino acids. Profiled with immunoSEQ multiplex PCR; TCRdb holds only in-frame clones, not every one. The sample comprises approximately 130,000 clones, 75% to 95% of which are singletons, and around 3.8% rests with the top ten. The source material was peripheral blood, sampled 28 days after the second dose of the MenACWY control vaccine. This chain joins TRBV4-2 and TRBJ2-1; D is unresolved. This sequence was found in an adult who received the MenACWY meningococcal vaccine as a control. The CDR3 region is CASSLISAETYNEQFF. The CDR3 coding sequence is TGTGCCAGCAGCCTGATATCCGCAGAAACCTACAATGAGCAGTTCTTC.